The 24 T cell receptor beta chains below come from one sample, sequenced in a study of blood T cell repertoires in COVID-19. Data came from immunoSEQ multiplex PCR; TCRdb stores just in-frame clones and leaves some out. Of fewer than 400,000 clones in the sample, around nine tenths were seen once. Sequencing was done on a sample of peripheral blood. These receptors came from a human donor in a cohort sampled during active COVID-19.

This sequence joins TRBV7-9 and TRBJ2-1; possible D gene TRBD2, 7 bases. Germline values: CDR1 SEHNR, CDR2 FQNEAQ (reference sequence). V lost 3 bases, J lost 4 bases, and 16 bases lay in between. The CDR3 totals 16 residues. CDR3 amino acids: CASSFIRRGPYNEQFF. The CDR3 DNA reads as TGTGCCAGCAGCTTCATCCGGCGGGGGCCTTACAATGAGCAGTTCTTC. Filled out from reference TRBV7-9 and TRBJ2-1, the complete variable domain reads DTGVSQNPRHKITKRGQNVTFRCDPISEHNRLYWYRQTLGQGPEFLTYFQNEAQLEKSRLLSDRFSAERPKGSFSTLEIQRTEQGDSAMYLCASSFIRRGPYNEQFFGPGTRLTVL.

The V call is TRBV19, the J call TRBJ2-6; weak D call: TRBD1 (6 bases). V lost 5 bases to trimming and J lost 0 bases, with 20 bases between them. The CDR3 contains 19 residues. Germline assignment: CDR1 LNHDA and CDR2 SQIVND (reference sequence). CDR3 residues: CASSSQTGEGHSGANVLTF. Here the CDR3 DNA reads TGTGCCAGTAGTTCCCAGACAGGAGAGGGGCACTCTGGGGCCAACGTCCTGACTTTC.

V and J are TRBV6-5 and TRBJ1-2; no reliable D call. The CDR3 is 11 residues long. With 7 bases removed from V and 8 bases from J, the gap between germline ends came to 11 bases. Germline V CDR1 and CDR2: MNHEY, SVGAGI. The CDR3: CASMGQLGYTF. The CDR3 coding sequence is TGTGCCAGCATGGGCCAGCTGGGCTACACCTTC.

This clone was recorded a few times. CDR3 protein: CASSLEVGTGDNEQFF. The CDR3 DNA reads as TGCGCCAGCAGCTTGGAAGTCGGGACAGGGGACAATGAGCAGTTCTTC. The rearrangement uses TRBV5-1 and TRBJ2-1, with 10 bases lining up with TRBD1. Germline V gives CDR1 SGHRS, CDR2 YFSETQ. The CDR3 totals 16 residues. J lost 5 bases, V lost 0 bases, and 5 bases had no gene match.

The V gene is TRBV5-1, the J gene TRBJ2-7; the match to TRBD1 covers 7 bases. Germline trimming cut 2 bases from V and 4 bases from J; bases unmatched to any gene: 9. Germline V CDR1 and CDR2: SGHRS, YFSETQ. This CDR3 region has 15 residues. The CDR3 protein is CASSLTGQRPYEQYF. The CDR3 region has the DNA TGCGCCAGCAGCTTAACGGGACAGAGACCTTACGAGCAGTACTTC. The full variable domain, rest sourced from reference TRBV5-1 and TRBJ2-7, is KAGVTQTPRYLIKTRGQQVTLSCSPISGHRSVSWYQQTPGQGLQFLFEYFSETQRNKGNFPGRFSGRQFSNSRSEMNVSTLELGDSALYLCASSLTGQRPYEQYFGPGTRLTVT.

The CDR3 loop reads CAPDRGIEQYF. Here the CDR3 DNA reads TGTGCCCCAGACCGGGGGATCGAGCAGTACTTC. J is TRBJ2-7 and V is TRBV27, with D tentatively TRBD2 (6 bases). The CDR3 totals 11 residues. Looked up from germline, CDR1 is MNHEY and CDR2 is SMNVEV (reference sequence). V was shortened by 11 bases and J by 6 bases, with 14 bases between the two germline ends.

The rearrangement uses TRBV6-1 and TRBJ1-2; TRBD1 matches 8 bases. The V gene's germline CDR1 is MNHNS and CDR2 SASEGT. This CDR3 region has 14 residues. With 3 bases clipped from V and 4 bases from J, the junction kept 4 bases outside the gene matches. Written as DNA, the CDR3 is TGTGCCAGCAGTGAGGCGGACAGGGTCTATGGCTACACCTTC. It translates to CASSEADRVYGYTF.

In regard to this clone: In the same sample, other DNA sequences code for this CDR3. The chain couples TRBV7-2 to TRBJ2-2; 9 nucleotides align to TRBD2. The CDR3 has 14 residues. After removal of 6 bases from V and 1 base from J, the junction contained 0 bases not matched to a gene. CDR1 is SGHTA and CDR2 is FQGNSA in the germline V gene. CDR3 residues: CASRRGGNTGELFF. DNA for the CDR3: TGTGCCAGCAGGCGGGGGGGGAACACCGGGGAGCTGTTTTTT. Full variable domain (remainder filled in from reference TRBV7-2 and TRBJ2-2): GAGVSQSPSNKVTEKGKDVELRCDPISGHTALYWYRQSLGQGLEFLIYFQGNSAPDKSGLPSDRFSAERTGGSVSTLTIQRTQQEDSAVYLCASRRGGNTGELFFGEGSRLTVL.

The J gene is TRBJ1-2, the V gene TRBV7-8, with D hard to call. In germline, CDR1 is SGHVS, CDR2 FQNEAQ. Trimming shortened V by 3 bases and J by 8 bases, and 19 bases separated the two germline ends. The CDR3 spans 15 residues. The chain's CDR3 is CASSLSVGGMGGYTF. CDR3 nucleotides: TGTGCCAGCAGCTTGTCGGTGGGAGGGATGGGAGGCTACACCTTC. Drawing the rest from reference TRBV7-8 and TRBJ1-2, the complete variable domain is GAGVSQSPRYKVAKRGQDVALRCDPISGHVSLFWYQQALGQGPEFLTYFQNEAQLDKSGLPSDRFFAERPEGSVSTLKIQRTQQEDSAVYLCASSLSVGGMGGYTFGSGTRLTVV.

V gene TRBV10-1 combines with J gene TRBJ2-1, with 10 bases matching TRBD2. The CDR3 length is 17 residues. Germline assignment: CDR1 WNHNN and CDR2 SYGVQD (reference sequence). V dropped 0 bases and J dropped 6; count of bases not matched to a gene: 8. In DNA, the CDR3 is TGCGCCAGCAGTGAGTCGTCTAGCGGGAGAGGGGTCAATGAGCAGTTCTTC. Translated, it gives CASSESSSGRGVNEQFF.

This clone was found once. V is TRBV2 and J is TRBJ2-3, with a tentative D call TRBD2 (8 bases). The CDR3 totals 15 residues. V gave up 4 bases and J gave up 9 bases, with 20 bases separating them. CDR1 is SNHLY and CDR2 is FYNNEI in the germline V gene. The CDR3 nucleotides read TGTGCCAGCAGTGTTGGACTAGCATCACAGGGGACGCAGTATTTT. As protein: CASSVGLASQGTQYF.

Only one count was recorded for this clone. The chain carries TRBV7-8 and TRBJ2-7; 9 nucleotides align to TRBD2. This CDR3 has 13 amino acids. The trim removed 6 bases at V and 7 bases at J, leaving 7 bases unmatched. Per the germline V gene, CDR1 is SGHVS and CDR2 is FQNEAQ. DNA for the CDR3: TGTGCCAGCAGAATAGCGGGAGAGCATGAGCAGTACTTC. Translating gives CASRIAGEHEQYF.

The rearrangement links TRBV4-2 to TRBJ2-3; TRBD2 aligns across 9 bases. Germline CDR1 reads LGHNA; CDR2 reads YNFKEQ. This CDR3 region has 17 residues. V dropped 0 bases and J dropped 4; count of bases not matched to a gene: 8. In nucleotides, the CDR3 is TGTGCCAGCAGCCAAGAGGTATGGCGGGGGGGCCCAGATACGCAGTATTTT. It codes for CASSQEVWRGGPDTQYF.

The J gene is TRBJ2-1, the V gene TRBV10-1, with a tentative D call TRBD2 (5 bases). V was pared by 0 bases and J by 12 bases, with 12 bases between. The CDR3 has 13 amino acids. Germline V gene lookup returns CDR1 WNHNN and CDR2 SYGVQD (reference sequence). CDR3 sequence (DNA): TGCGCCAGCAGTGAGTCCGTCTGGGAGCGGCAGTTCTTC. This encodes CASSESVWERQFF.

A remark on this clone: Within the sample, other DNA sequences also encode this same CDR3. The chain uses TRBV5-5 and TRBJ1-4, with TRBD1 as a possible D gene (5 bases). The CDR3 length is 14 residues. CDR1 and CDR2 from the germline V gene are SGHKS and YYEKEE (reference sequence). V was clipped by 0 bases and J by 6 bases, with 9 bases between them. The CDR3 loop is CASSLGQGYEKLFF. The CDR3 coding sequence is TGTGCCAGCAGCTTGGGGCAGGGTTATGAAAAACTGTTTTTT.

This clone is a singleton in its sample. V is TRBV6-5 and J is TRBJ1-1; 8 bases map to TRBD1. Germline CDR1 reads MNHEY; CDR2 reads SVGAGI. With 6 bases clipped from V and 4 bases from J, the junction kept 7 bases outside the gene matches. The CDR3 length is 14 residues. The CDR3 nucleotides read TGTGCCAGCAGAGCTCAGGGGGCTGGCACTGAAGCTTTCTTT. Its translation is CASRAQGAGTEAFF.

A word on this clone: The sample carries other DNA sequences with the same CDR3. The CDR3 nucleotides are TGTGCCAGCAGCCAAGGGACAGCTTCCTACGAGCAGTACTTC. As protein: CASSQGTASYEQYF. V is TRBV3-1 (or the pseudogene TRBV3-2) and J is TRBJ2-7, with D tentatively TRBD1 (6 bases). With 1 base removed from V and 1 base from J, the gap between germline ends came to 8 bases. Germline V gene sequence: CDR1 LGHDT, CDR2 YNNKEL (reference sequence). This CDR3 contains 14 residues.

The gene calls are TRBV11-2 and TRBJ2-1; 7 bases are a match to TRBD1. The germline V gene encodes CDR1 SGHAT and CDR2 FQNNGV. The J segment lost 5 bases and the V segment lost 3 bases, leaving 4 bases of the junction unmatched. The CDR3 is 14 amino acids. The CDR3 spells CASSLGTANNEQFF. In nucleotides, the CDR3 is TGTGCCAGCAGCTTGGGGACAGCTAACAATGAGCAGTTCTTC.

The chain links TRBV15 to TRBJ1-2, with 8 nucleotides matching TRBD1. Germline lookup yields CDR1 LNHNV and CDR2 YYDKDF (reference sequence). CDR3 size: 16 residues. The junction had 8 bases not matched to a gene; V was cut back by 0 bases and J by 5 bases. The CDR3 is CATSRDVQGARYGYTF. The CDR3 region has the DNA TGTGCCACCAGCAGAGATGTCCAGGGGGCGCGATATGGCTACACCTTC.

A few counts support this clone. V is TRBV19 and J is TRBJ2-1, with D uncertain. This CDR3 comprises 14 residues. Germline values: CDR1 LNHDA, CDR2 SQIVND (reference sequence). Between the trimmed V and J ends, which lost 5 bases and 1 base, there was a span of 9 bases. The CDR3 nucleotides read TGTGCCAGTAGTTTTCGTGTTTCCTACAATGAGCAGTTCTTC. Protein product: CASSFRVSYNEQFF.

The chain links TRBV28 to TRBJ1-1; 7 nucleotides match TRBD1. Germline CDR1 reads MDHEN; CDR2 reads SYDVKM. The ends lost 7 bases at V and 4 bases at J; junction bases unmatched: 9. The CDR3 has 14 residues. The CDR3 DNA sequence: TGTGCCAGCACCCAGGGGGGTCTGAGCACTGAAGCTTTCTTT. This encodes CASTQGGLSTEAFF.

The chain joins TRBV5-1 to TRBJ2-5; no firm D call. This CDR3 is built from 14 residues. The germline V and J ends were trimmed by 5 bases and 5 bases, with 16 bases remaining between them. Germline V gives CDR1 SGHRS, CDR2 YFSETQ. The CDR3 coding sequence is TGCGCCAGCAGTTCACCTACCCTGGAGGAGACCCAGTACTTC. This gives the protein CASSSPTLEETQYF.

Only one count was recorded for this clone. This chain links TRBV18 with TRBJ2-7, with 9 positions matching TRBD1. V lost 0 bases to trimming and J lost 2 bases; unmatched junction nucleotides: 2. The CDR3 length is 15 residues. Germline V lookup: CDR1 KGHSH, CDR2 LQKENI. The CDR3 is CASSPPGQGTYEQYF. The DNA for the CDR3 is TGTGCCAGCTCACCACCGGGACAGGGAACCTACGAGCAGTACTTC. The full variable domain, rest sourced from reference TRBV18 and TRBJ2-7, is NAGVMQNPRHLVRRRGQEARLRCSPMKGHSHVYWYRQLPEEGLKFMVYLQKENIIDESGMPKERFSAEFPKEGPSILRIQQVVRGDSAAYFCASSPPGQGTYEQYFGPGTRLTVT.

This chain joins TRBV4-1 and TRBJ1-2; 9 nucleotides align to TRBD1. Germline CDR1 reads MGHRA; CDR2 reads YSYEKL. V was clipped by 0 bases and J by 5 bases; unmatched bases: 10. The CDR3 length is 17 residues. CDR3 region: CASSQEPRTGEHYGYTF. For the CDR3, the DNA is TGCGCCAGCAGCCAAGAACCTAGGACAGGGGAACATTATGGCTACACCTTC.